This record looks at one T cell receptor beta chain sequence and its context. The CDR3 goes on 3 residues after the read ends, and that part is filled in from the germline J gene. TCRdb's copy holds only in-frame clones and misses some; the assay was immunoSEQ multiplex PCR. This sample's clone table lists roughly 38,000 clones. The data originate from a study of T cells in women clearing cervical HPV infection. The CDR3 contains 14 residues. The sequence derives from a woman between 18 and 69 years old with a cervical HPV16 infection that either progressed to CIN3+ or cleared (not recorded which). Source material: blood buffy coat. The genes are TRBV6-7 and TRBJ2-2; 7 positions match TRBD1. TRBV6-7 is an ORF; its function is uncertain. CDR3 DNA, as far as it was read: TGTGCCAGCAGTTACGAGGGGGCCGGGGAAAAG. Amino acid sequence: CASSYEGAGEK. The CDR3 in full is CASSYEGAGEKLFF.